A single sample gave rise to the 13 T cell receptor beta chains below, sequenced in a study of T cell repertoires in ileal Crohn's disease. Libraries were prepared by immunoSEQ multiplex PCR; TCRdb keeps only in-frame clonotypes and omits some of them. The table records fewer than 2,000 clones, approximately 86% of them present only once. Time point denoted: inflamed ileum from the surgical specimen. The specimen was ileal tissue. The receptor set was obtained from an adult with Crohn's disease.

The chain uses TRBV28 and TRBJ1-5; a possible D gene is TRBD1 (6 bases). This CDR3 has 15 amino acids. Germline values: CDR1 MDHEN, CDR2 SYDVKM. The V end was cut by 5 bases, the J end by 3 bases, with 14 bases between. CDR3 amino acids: CASSNTGKINQPQHF. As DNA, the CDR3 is TGTGCCAGCAGTAACACAGGGAAGATCAATCAGCCCCAGCATTTT.

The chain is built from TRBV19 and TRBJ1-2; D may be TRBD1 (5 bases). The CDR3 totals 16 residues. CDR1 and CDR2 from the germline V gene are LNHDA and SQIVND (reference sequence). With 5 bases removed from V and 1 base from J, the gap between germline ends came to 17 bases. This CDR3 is CASSARDGLLNYGYTF. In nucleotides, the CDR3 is TGTGCCAGTAGTGCCCGGGACGGATTACTTAACTATGGCTACACCTTC.

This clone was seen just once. CDR3 region: CASSITASTDTQYF. The CDR3 DNA sequence: TGTGCCAGTAGTATCACAGCTTCCACAGATACGCAGTATTTT. The V gene is TRBV19, the J gene TRBJ2-3; no firm D call. CDR1 and CDR2 (germline): LNHDA, SQIVND (reference sequence). The CDR3 sequence is 14 residues long. V lost 3 bases and J 2 bases, leaving 9 bases between the germline ends.

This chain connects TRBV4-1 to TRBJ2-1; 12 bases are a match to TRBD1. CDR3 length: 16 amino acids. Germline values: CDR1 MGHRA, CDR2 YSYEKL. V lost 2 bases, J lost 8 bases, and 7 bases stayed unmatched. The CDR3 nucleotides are TGCGCCAGCAGCCAAAGTAGGGGACAGGGGGCGTATGAGCAGTTCTTC. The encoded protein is CASSQSRGQGAYEQFF.

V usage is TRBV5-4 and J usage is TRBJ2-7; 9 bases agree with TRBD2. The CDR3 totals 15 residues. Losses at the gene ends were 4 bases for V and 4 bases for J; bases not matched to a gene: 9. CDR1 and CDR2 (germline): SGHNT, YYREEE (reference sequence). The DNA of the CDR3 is TGTGCCAGCAGCCCGGACCTAGCGGGACTTTACGAGCAGTACTTC. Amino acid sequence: CASSPDLAGLYEQYF. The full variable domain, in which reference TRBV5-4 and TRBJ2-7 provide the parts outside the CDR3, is ETGVTQSPTHLIKTRGQQVTLRCSSQSGHNTVSWYQQALGQGPQFIFQYYREEENGRGNFPPRFSGLQFPNYSSELNVNALELDDSALYLCASSPDLAGLYEQYFGPGTRLTVT.

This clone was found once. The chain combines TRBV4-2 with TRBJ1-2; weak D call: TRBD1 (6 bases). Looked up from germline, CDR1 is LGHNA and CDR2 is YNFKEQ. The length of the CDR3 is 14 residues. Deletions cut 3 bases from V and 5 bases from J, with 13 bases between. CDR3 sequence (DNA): TGTGCCAGCAGCCAGGGGGACACAGATTATGGCTACACCTTC. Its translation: CASSQGDTDYGYTF.

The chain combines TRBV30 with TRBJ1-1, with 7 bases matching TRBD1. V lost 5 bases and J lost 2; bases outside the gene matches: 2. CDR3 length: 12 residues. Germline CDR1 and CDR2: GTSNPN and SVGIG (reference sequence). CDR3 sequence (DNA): TGTGCCTGGGGACAGGACAACACTGAAGCTTTCTTT. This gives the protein CAWGQDNTEAFF.

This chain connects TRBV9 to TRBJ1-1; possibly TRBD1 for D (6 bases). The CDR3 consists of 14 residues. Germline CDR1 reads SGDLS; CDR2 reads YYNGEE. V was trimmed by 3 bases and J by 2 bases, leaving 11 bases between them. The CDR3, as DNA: TGTGCCAGCAGCGCCCAGACAGGAAACACTGAAGCTTTCTTT. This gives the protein CASSAQTGNTEAFF.

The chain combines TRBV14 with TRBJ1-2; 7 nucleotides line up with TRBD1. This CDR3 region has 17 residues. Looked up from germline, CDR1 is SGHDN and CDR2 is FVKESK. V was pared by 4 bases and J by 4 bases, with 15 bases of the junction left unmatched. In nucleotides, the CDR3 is TGTGCCAGCAGCCCCCCCAGGACAGGCTTTAACCTCTATGGCTACACCTTC. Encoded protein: CASSPPRTGFNLYGYTF.

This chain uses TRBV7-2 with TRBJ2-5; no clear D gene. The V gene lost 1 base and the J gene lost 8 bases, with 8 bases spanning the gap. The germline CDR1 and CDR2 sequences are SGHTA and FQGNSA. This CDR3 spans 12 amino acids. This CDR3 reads CASSLDRATQYF. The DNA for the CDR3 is TGTGCCAGCAGCTTAGATCGGGCAACCCAGTACTTC.

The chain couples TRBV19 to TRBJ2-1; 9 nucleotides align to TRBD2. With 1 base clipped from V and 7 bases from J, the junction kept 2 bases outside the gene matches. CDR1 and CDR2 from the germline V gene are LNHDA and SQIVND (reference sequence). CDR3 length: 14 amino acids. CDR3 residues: CASSIGGGVNEQFF. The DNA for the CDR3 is TGTGCCAGTAGTATAGGCGGGGGGGTGAATGAGCAGTTCTTC.

The CDR3 DNA reads TGTGCCAGCACCCTCCGGGACAGGGGGCGCGGAACGCAGTATTTT. Its protein is CASTLRDRGRGTQYF. The genes are TRBV28 and TRBJ2-3, with 12 bases matching TRBD1. Trimming at V came to 7 bases and at J to 9 bases, leaving 11 bases not matched to a gene. Germline CDR1 reads MDHEN; CDR2 reads SYDVKM. This CDR3 has 15 amino acids.

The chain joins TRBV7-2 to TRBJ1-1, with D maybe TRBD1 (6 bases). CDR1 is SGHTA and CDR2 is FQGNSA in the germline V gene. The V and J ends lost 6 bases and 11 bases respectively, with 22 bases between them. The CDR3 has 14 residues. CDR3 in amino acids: CASSYSPRAQGAFF. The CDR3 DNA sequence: TGTGCCAGCAGTTACTCCCCCCGGGCCCAGGGGGCTTTCTTT.